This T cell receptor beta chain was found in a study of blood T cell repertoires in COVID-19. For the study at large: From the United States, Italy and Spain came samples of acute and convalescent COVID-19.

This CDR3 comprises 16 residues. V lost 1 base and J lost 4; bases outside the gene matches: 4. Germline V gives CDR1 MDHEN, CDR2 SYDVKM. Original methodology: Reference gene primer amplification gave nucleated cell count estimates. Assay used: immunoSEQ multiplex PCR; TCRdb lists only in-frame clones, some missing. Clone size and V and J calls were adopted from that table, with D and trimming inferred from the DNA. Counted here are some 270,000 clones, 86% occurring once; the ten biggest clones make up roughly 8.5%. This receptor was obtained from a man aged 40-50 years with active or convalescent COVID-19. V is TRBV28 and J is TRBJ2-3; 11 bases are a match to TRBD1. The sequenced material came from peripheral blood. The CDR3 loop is CASSLSGQGAADTQYF. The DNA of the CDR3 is TGTGCCAGCAGTTTATCCGGACAGGGGGCGGCAGATACGCAGTATTTT.